The 32 T cell receptor beta chains reported below all come from one sample, sequenced in a study of blood T cell repertoires in COVID-19. Libraries were prepared by immunoSEQ multiplex PCR; TCRdb keeps only in-frame clonotypes and omits some of them. The sample lists 350,000 or so clones, approximately 91% seen once, with 0.85% to 1.3% in the top ten. Sequenced material: PBMCs or T cells enriched from blood (not recorded which). The receptor set was obtained from a woman aged 30 to 39 who had been exposed to COVID-19.

The rearrangement links TRBV27 to TRBJ2-1, with D perhaps matching TRBD2 (6 bases). This CDR3 has 21 amino acids. V was clipped by 0 bases and J by 0 bases, with 24 bases between them. Germline lookup yields CDR1 MNHEY and CDR2 SMNVEV (reference sequence). The CDR3 sequence is CASSLSPLLTSLQSSYNEQFF. The CDR3 region has the DNA TGTGCCAGCAGTTTATCACCCCTCCTTACTAGCCTCCAGAGCTCCTACAATGAGCAGTTCTTC.

This clone was detected a few times. This chain links TRBV2 with TRBJ2-2, with a tentative D call TRBD1 (5 bases). The CDR3 length is 15 residues. Trimming removed 6 bases from V and 6 bases from J, with 17 bases in between. CDR1 is SNHLY, CDR2 FYNNEI, per germline. This CDR3 reads CASSERWGTAGELFF. The CDR3 DNA follows: TGTGCCAGCAGCGAGAGGTGGGGCACCGCCGGGGAGCTGTTTTTT.

The chain employs TRBV19 and TRBJ2-1; 14 bases match TRBD2. The trim removed 1 base at V and 0 bases at J, leaving 5 bases unmatched. The germline V gene encodes CDR1 LNHDA and CDR2 SQIVND (reference sequence). The CDR3 is 19 residues long. The DNA for the CDR3 is TGTGCCAGTAGTATAGGACTAGCGGGAGGGCCGATCTCCTACAATGAGCAGTTCTTC. Translation: CASSIGLAGGPISYNEQFF.

The V and J genes are TRBV29-1 and TRBJ1-2; D unresolved. CDR1 and CDR2 from the germline V gene are SQVTM and ANQGSEA. The V and J ends lost 0 bases and 0 bases respectively, with 11 bases between them. The CDR3 is 15 residues long. In DNA form, the CDR3 reads TGCAGCGTTGAAGATCGCACGGGAGCTAACTATGGCTACACCTTC. Protein sequence: CSVEDRTGANYGYTF.

The chain employs TRBV27 and TRBJ1-5, with unresolved D. V was clipped by 4 bases and J by 5 bases, with 6 bases between them. This CDR3 comprises 12 residues. Germline CDR1 is MNHEY and CDR2 is SMNVEV (reference sequence). The CDR3 DNA sequence: TGTGCCAGCAGTTCGTCAGATCAGCCCCAGCATTTT. Translated, it gives CASSSSDQPQHF.

The CDR3 DNA sequence: TGCGCCAGCAGCTTGGGGGACAGACCTAATGAAAAACTGTTTTTT. As protein: CASSLGDRPNEKLFF. The chain joins TRBV5-1 to TRBJ1-4; 7 bases agree with TRBD1. The V gene end was trimmed by 0 bases and the J gene end by 3 bases; junction bases not matched to a gene: 2. This CDR3 is built from 15 residues. In germline, CDR1 is SGHRS, CDR2 YFSETQ.

The genes are TRBV10-1 and TRBJ1-1; 9 nucleotides agree with TRBD1. The CDR3 has 15 amino acids. The V gene end was trimmed by 3 bases and the J gene end by 1 base; junction bases not matched to a gene: 3. Germline V gives CDR1 WNHNN, CDR2 SYGVQD (reference sequence). CDR3 in amino acids: CASSDPGQGNTEAFF. CDR3 DNA: TGCGCCAGCAGTGACCCGGGACAGGGGAACACTGAAGCTTTCTTT.

This rearrangement joins TRBV4-2 to TRBJ2-7, with 7 bases that match TRBD2. Per the germline V gene, CDR1 is LGHNA and CDR2 is YNFKEQ. This CDR3 is built from 14 residues. J gave up 4 bases and V 4 bases, and 7 bases lay outside the gene matches. The CDR3 protein is CASSPPSGAYEQYF. The CDR3 DNA is TGTGCCAGCAGCCCGCCCAGCGGGGCGTACGAGCAGTACTTC.

The chain employs TRBV7-6 and TRBJ1-5; TRBD1 matches 8 bases. Germline CDR1 and CDR2: SGHVS and FNYEAQ. CDR3 size: 14 residues. V gave up 6 bases and J gave up 7 bases; unmatched junction bases: 8. CDR3 amino acids: CASSLQGAGQPQHF. In DNA form, the CDR3 reads TGTGCCAGCAGTCTCCAGGGGGCCGGGCAGCCCCAGCATTTT.

The rearrangement uses TRBV24-1 and TRBJ1-5; D is possibly TRBD1 (5 bases). Germline assignment: CDR1 KGHDR and CDR2 SFDVKD. V gave up 7 bases and J gave up 2 bases, with 11 bases separating them. This CDR3 comprises 14 residues. CDR3 bases: TGTGCCACCAGCGGGGCGGGGGGCAATCAGCCCCAGCATTTT. Encoded protein: CATSGAGGNQPQHF.

This chain joins TRBV5-1 and TRBJ2-7; D ambiguous. The V and J ends lost 4 bases and 0 bases respectively, with 14 bases between them. Germline V CDR1 and CDR2: SGHRS, YFSETQ. This CDR3 is 15 amino acids long. DNA of the CDR3: TGCGCCAGCAGCCCGACTGCTAGTAGCTCCTACGAGCAGTACTTC. It codes for CASSPTASSSYEQYF.

The table lists this clone with a count of one. The genes are TRBV9 and TRBJ2-1; 11 bases line up with TRBD2. The junction had 13 bases not matched to a gene; V was cut back by 0 bases and J by 5 bases. Germline assignment: CDR1 SGDLS and CDR2 YYNGEE. This CDR3 spans 19 amino acids. DNA for the CDR3: TGTGCCAGCAGCGTAGGCGCTCTCGTAGCGGGAGGGCCGGACAATGAGCAGTTCTTC. This translates into CASSVGALVAGGPDNEQFF.

CDR3 loop: CSASTSGSVYNEQFF. CDR3 nucleotides: TGCAGTGCTAGTACTAGCGGGAGTGTTTACAATGAGCAGTTCTTC. The chain couples TRBV20-1 to TRBJ2-1, with 11 bases fitting TRBD2. The germline V gene has CDR1 DFQATT and CDR2 SNEGSKA (reference sequence). This CDR3 has 15 residues. V lost 3 bases to trimming and J lost 4 bases; unmatched junction nucleotides: 5.

The CDR3 DNA sequence: TGCGCCAGCAGCTTTGGACAGACCATGAACACTGAAGCTTTCTTT. This sequence encodes CASSFGQTMNTEAFF. The chain is built from TRBV5-1 and TRBJ1-1; perhaps TRBD1 as D (6 bases). CDR3 length: 15 residues. Germline V gene lookup returns CDR1 SGHRS and CDR2 YFSETQ. Trimming cost V 2 bases and J 0 bases, with 11 bases left between them. Looking up the rest from reference TRBV5-1 and TRBJ1-1 gives the full variable domain: KAGVTQTPRYLIKTRGQQVTLSCSPISGHRSVSWYQQTPGQGLQFLFEYFSETQRNKGNFPGRFSGRQFSNSRSEMNVSTLELGDSALYLCASSFGQTMNTEAFFGQGTRLTVV.

With regard to this clone: The same CDR3 also results from other DNA sequences found in this sample. The chain joins TRBV3-1 (or the pseudogene TRBV3-2) to TRBJ2-7, with a tentative D call TRBD2 (7 bases). Trimming cost V 4 bases and J 6 bases, with 10 bases left between them. CDR3 size: 12 residues. In germline, CDR1 is LGHDT, CDR2 YNNKEL (reference sequence). The CDR3: CASSPGGREQYF. As DNA, the CDR3 is TGTGCCAGCAGCCCCGGGGGGCGCGAGCAGTACTTC.

J is TRBJ2-7 and V is TRBV7-2, with TRBD2 as a possible D gene (6 bases). The CDR3 has 14 residues. Germline V gene sequence: CDR1 SGHTA, CDR2 FQGNSA. V shed 1 base and J shed 2 bases, with 9 bases lying between them. The CDR3 DNA sequence: TGTGCCAGCAGCTTAGGTAGCGGACCCTACGAGCAGTACTTC. This gives the protein CASSLGSGPYEQYF.

V usage is TRBV10-1 and J usage is TRBJ2-7; the match to TRBD2 covers 7 bases. Losses at the gene ends were 11 bases for V and 7 bases for J; bases not matched to a gene: 14. This CDR3 comprises 13 residues. Germline V gives CDR1 WNHNN, CDR2 SYGVQD (reference sequence). CDR3 sequence (DNA): TGCGCCTCACAAAGCGGCCGGGGAGGGGAGCAGTACTTC. Translation: CASQSGRGGEQYF.

V is TRBV7-9 and J is TRBJ1-5; D ambiguous. Trimming cost V 4 bases and J 4 bases, with 20 bases left between them. Germline lookup yields CDR1 SEHNR and CDR2 FQNEAQ (reference sequence). This CDR3 comprises 17 residues. This CDR3 reads CASSWSGSDEANQPQHF. DNA of the CDR3: TGTGCCAGCAGCTGGTCGGGGTCCGACGAAGCGAATCAGCCCCAGCATTTT.

The chain is built from TRBV28 and TRBJ1-1, with a possible D match to TRBD1 (6 bases). The CDR3 totals 15 residues. Germline-derived CDR1 and CDR2 are MDHEN and SYDVKM. The V and J ends lost 1 base and 8 bases respectively, with 17 bases between them. DNA of the CDR3: TGTGCCAGCAGTTTATCCACTCCCGGCAGGGGAGAAGCTTTCTTT. It codes for CASSLSTPGRGEAFF.

The chain uses TRBV27 and TRBJ2-3; 8 nucleotides line up with TRBD2. The CDR3 has 15 residues. The germline V gene encodes CDR1 MNHEY and CDR2 SMNVEV (reference sequence). V lost 4 bases to trimming and J lost 1 base; unmatched junction nucleotides: 4. In DNA, the CDR3 is TGTGCCAGCAGTTCACCGGGACTAGGCACAGATACGCAGTATTTT. It specifies CASSSPGLGTDTQYF.

The chain joins TRBV28 to TRBJ2-2, with D tentatively TRBD2 (6 bases). V lost 6 bases and J 0 bases, leaving 17 bases between the germline ends. The CDR3 is 17 amino acids. Germline CDR1 is MDHEN and CDR2 is SYDVKM. CDR3 sequence (DNA): TGTGCCAGCAGCTACCCGGGACTCACCCCGAACACCGGGGAGCTGTTTTTT. This codes for CASSYPGLTPNTGELFF.

The rearrangement joins TRBV7-2 to TRBJ1-1, with a tentative D call TRBD1 (5 bases). CDR1 is SGHTA, CDR2 FQGNSA, per germline. V was trimmed by 6 bases and J by 2 bases, leaving 16 bases between them. The CDR3 has 15 amino acids. CDR3 residues: CASSSARGTNTEAFF. The DNA for the CDR3 is TGTGCCAGCAGTTCAGCCCGCGGGACTAACACTGAAGCTTTCTTT.

The rearrangement joins TRBV3-1 (or the pseudogene TRBV3-2) to TRBJ2-7, with TRBD2 identical over 8 bases. CDR3 length equals 17 residues. Germline loops: CDR1 LGHDT, CDR2 YNNKEL (reference sequence). The trim removed 3 bases at V and 4 bases at J, leaving 14 bases unmatched. CDR3 in amino acids: CASSQIPPGLVGYEQYF. In DNA form, the CDR3 reads TGTGCCAGCAGCCAGATTCCCCCGGGACTAGTGGGGTACGAGCAGTACTTC.

The chain carries TRBV2 and TRBJ2-5, with TRBD1 as a possible D gene (5 bases). Germline CDR1 SNHLY, CDR2 FYNNEI. The CDR3 covers 15 residues. Between the trimmed V and J ends, which lost 2 bases and 0 bases, there was a span of 10 bases. CDR3 sequence (DNA): TGTGCCAGCAGTGAAAATCGACAGAACCAAGAGACCCAGTACTTC. Translation: CASSENRQNQETQYF. The entire variable domain, with the rest obtained from reference TRBV2 and TRBJ2-5, is as follows: EPEVTQTPSHQVTQMGQEVILRCVPISNHLYFYWYRQILGQKVEFLVSFYNNEISEKSEIFDDQFSVERPDGSNFTLKIRSTKLEDSAMYFCASSENRQNQETQYFGPGTRLLVL.

This chain connects TRBV27 to TRBJ2-1; 7 bases are shared with TRBD2. The V segment lost 2 bases and the J segment 8 bases; nucleotides outside the gene matches: 24. The CDR3 sequence is 20 residues long. Germline CDR1 is MNHEY and CDR2 is SMNVEV (reference sequence). The CDR3 protein is CASSLRAPVTGELSGDEQFF. The CDR3, as DNA: TGTGCCAGCAGTTTAAGGGCCCCCGTAACGGGGGAACTCAGCGGGGATGAGCAGTTCTTC.

This clone was observed a few times. The chain joins TRBV30 to TRBJ1-2, with D possibly being TRBD1 (5 bases). CDR1 is GTSNPN, CDR2 SVGIG, per germline (reference sequence). The CDR3 is 13 amino acids. V gave up 1 base and J gave up 8 bases, with 14 bases separating them. The CDR3 nucleotides are TGTGCCTGGAGTGGCGGGGCCTGGGGAGGCTACACCTTC. This translates into CAWSGGAWGGYTF.

This clone was seen a few times. The chain links TRBV28 to TRBJ2-3; 10 bases are shared with TRBD1. V lost 3 bases and J lost 6; bases outside the gene matches: 9. The CDR3 runs 16 residues. From germline, CDR1 is MDHEN and CDR2 SYDVKM. The CDR3 loop is CASSLPPGTGADTQYF. Written as DNA, the CDR3 is TGTGCCAGCAGTTTGCCCCCCGGGACAGGGGCGGATACGCAGTATTTT.

This chain connects TRBV3-1 (or the pseudogene TRBV3-2) to TRBJ2-7, with D perhaps TRBD2 (6 bases). The germline V gene encodes CDR1 LGHDT and CDR2 YNNKEL (reference sequence). V was cut by 1 base and J by 0 bases, with 16 bases left in between. The CDR3 length is 17 residues. CDR3 loop: CASSQGWKRVSSYEQYF. In DNA, the CDR3 is TGTGCCAGCAGCCAAGGATGGAAGCGGGTGAGCTCCTACGAGCAGTACTTC.

The chain is built from TRBV7-6 and TRBJ2-3, with 7 bases matching TRBD2. Germline V gene sequence: CDR1 SGHVS, CDR2 FNYEAQ. V was clipped by 5 bases and J by 4 bases; unmatched bases: 15. CDR3 length equals 17 residues. The CDR3 spells CASSPRGGRDVPDTQYF. CDR3 coding DNA: TGTGCCAGCAGCCCCCGTGGGGGGAGGGATGTTCCAGATACGCAGTATTTT.

The gene calls are TRBV7-9 and TRBJ2-2; possible D gene TRBD2, 5 bases. Germline V gene lookup returns CDR1 SEHNR and CDR2 FQNEAQ (reference sequence). The length of the CDR3 is 13 residues. V lost 9 bases to trimming and J lost 3 bases, with 11 bases between them. For the CDR3, the DNA is TGTGCCAGATCGGACTTCCACACCGGGGAGCTGTTTTTT. Translated: CARSDFHTGELFF.

CDR3 in DNA: TGTGCCAGCTCACCGGTCCGGGCAGCGGGCTGGGGGAATGAGCAGTTCTTC. Protein sequence: CASSPVRAAGWGNEQFF. The rearrangement joins TRBV18 to TRBJ2-1, with D maybe TRBD2 (6 bases). The CDR3 has 17 residues. Germline CDR1 is KGHSH and CDR2 is LQKENI. Trimming left V 3 bases short and J 7 bases short, with 22 bases between. The full variable domain, its missing parts supplied by reference TRBV18 and TRBJ2-1, is NAGVMQNPRHLVRRRGQEARLRCSPMKGHSHVYWYRQLPEEGLKFMVYLQKENIIDESGMPKERFSAEFPKEGPSILRIQQVVRGDSAAYFCASSPVRAAGWGNEQFFGPGTRLTVL.

V gene TRBV27 combines with J gene TRBJ2-2, with TRBD2 matching over 16 bases. The V gene end was trimmed by 5 bases and the J gene end by 7 bases; junction bases not matched to a gene: 4. Germline CDR1 is MNHEY and CDR2 is SMNVEV (reference sequence). The CDR3 sequence is 16 residues long. CDR3 in DNA: TGTGCCAGCAGTGGGGGGACTAGCGGGAGGGGCGGGGAGCTGTTTTTT. Translated, it gives CASSGGTSGRGGELFF.